This T cell receptor beta chain is drawn from a study of shared clonotypes between healthy human individuals. The table came from immunoSEQ multiplex PCR; TCRdb's copy has only in-frame clones and leaves some out. The sample holds over a million clones, approximately 72% seen once. The V gene lost 7 bases and the J gene lost 1 base, with 7 bases spanning the gap. CDR1 and CDR2 from the germline V gene are MNHNY and SVGAGI (reference sequence). The CDR3 has 12 amino acids. The J gene is TRBJ2-5, the V gene TRBV6-6; a possible D gene is TRBD1 (6 bases). The origin of this receptor is a man between 18 and 35 years old in good health. Input material: memory CD4+ T cells sorted from blood. Subset described: CD45RA-negative fraction. As DNA, the CDR3 is TGTGCCAGCAAGGGGGTCCAAGAGACCCAGTACTTC. Translation: CASKGVQETQYF.